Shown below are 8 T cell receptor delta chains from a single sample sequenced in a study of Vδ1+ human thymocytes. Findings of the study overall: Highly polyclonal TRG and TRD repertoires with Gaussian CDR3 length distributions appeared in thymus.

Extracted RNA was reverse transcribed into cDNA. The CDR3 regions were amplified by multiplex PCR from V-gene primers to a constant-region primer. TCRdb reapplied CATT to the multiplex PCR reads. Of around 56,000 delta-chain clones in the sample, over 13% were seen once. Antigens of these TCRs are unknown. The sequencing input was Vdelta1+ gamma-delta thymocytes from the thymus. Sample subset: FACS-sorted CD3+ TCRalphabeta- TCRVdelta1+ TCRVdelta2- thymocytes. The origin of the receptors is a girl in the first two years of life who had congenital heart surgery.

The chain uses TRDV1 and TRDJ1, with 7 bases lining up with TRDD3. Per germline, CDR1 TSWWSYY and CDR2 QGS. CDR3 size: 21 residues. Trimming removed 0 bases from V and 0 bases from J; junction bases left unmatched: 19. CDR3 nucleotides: TGTGCTCTTGGGGAACTAAACGTTCTCCCCCGTGGGGGACTGTACACCGATAAACTCATCTTT. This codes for CALGELNVLPRGGLYTDKLIF.

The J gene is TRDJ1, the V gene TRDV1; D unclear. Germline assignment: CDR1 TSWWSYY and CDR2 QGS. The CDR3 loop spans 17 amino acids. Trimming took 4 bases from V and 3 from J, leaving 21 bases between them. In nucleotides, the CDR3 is TGTGCTCTTGGGGGGTACGGGTGGGACACCAAACCCGATAAACTCATCTTT. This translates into CALGGYGWDTKPDKLIF.

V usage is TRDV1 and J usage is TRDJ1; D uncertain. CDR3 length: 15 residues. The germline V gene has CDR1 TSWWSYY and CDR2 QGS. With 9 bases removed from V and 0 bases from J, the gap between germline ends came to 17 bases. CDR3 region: CALVRAVLYTDKLIF. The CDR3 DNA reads TGTGCTCTGGTCCGGGCGGTTTTGTACACCGATAAACTCATCTTT.

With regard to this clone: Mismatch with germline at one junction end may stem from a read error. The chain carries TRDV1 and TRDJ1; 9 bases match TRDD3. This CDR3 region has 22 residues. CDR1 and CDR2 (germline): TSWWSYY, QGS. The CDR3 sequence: CAPGENQHPTLTGGPYTDKLIF. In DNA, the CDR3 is TGTGCTCCTGGGGAAAATCAGCATCCTACGCTTACTGGGGGACCTTACACCGATAAACTCATCTTT.

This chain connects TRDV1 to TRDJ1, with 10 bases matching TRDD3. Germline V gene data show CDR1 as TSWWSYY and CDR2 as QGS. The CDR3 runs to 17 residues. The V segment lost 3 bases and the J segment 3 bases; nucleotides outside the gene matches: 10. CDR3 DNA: TGTGCTCTTGGGGACCGCTCTGGGGGATATAGCGCCGATAAACTCATCTTT. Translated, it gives CALGDRSGGYSADKLIF.

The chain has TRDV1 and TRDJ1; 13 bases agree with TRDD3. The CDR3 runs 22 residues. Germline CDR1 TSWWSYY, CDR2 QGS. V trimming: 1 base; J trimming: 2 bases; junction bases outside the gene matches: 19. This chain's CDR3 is CALGEHLAPFTGGYELTDKLIF. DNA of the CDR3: TGTGCTCTTGGGGAACATCTCGCCCCCTTTACTGGGGGATACGAGTTGACCGATAAACTCATCTTT.

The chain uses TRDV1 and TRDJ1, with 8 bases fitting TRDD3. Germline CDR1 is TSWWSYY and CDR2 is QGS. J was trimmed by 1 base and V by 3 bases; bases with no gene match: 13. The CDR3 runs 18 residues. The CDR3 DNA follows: TGTGCTCTTGGGGATCAGGGGATACCTACGCGGGGCACCGATAAACTCATCTTT. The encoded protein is CALGDQGIPTRGTDKLIF.

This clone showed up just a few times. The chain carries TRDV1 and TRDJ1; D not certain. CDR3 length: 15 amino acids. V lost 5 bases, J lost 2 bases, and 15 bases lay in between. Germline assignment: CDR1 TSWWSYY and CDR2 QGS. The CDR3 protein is CALGLRFSGTDKLIF. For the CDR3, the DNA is TGTGCTCTTGGGCTTCGTTTTTCGGGGACCGATAAACTCATCTTT.